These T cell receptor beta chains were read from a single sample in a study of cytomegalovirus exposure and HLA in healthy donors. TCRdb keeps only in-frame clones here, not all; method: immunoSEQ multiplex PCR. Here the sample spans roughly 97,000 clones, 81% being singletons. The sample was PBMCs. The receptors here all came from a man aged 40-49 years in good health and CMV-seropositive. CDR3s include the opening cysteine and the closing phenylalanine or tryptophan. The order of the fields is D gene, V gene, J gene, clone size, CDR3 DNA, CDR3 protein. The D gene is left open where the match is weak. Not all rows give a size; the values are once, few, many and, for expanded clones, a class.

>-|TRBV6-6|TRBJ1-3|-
TGTGCCAGCAGTTACGGGCAATACCGCTCTGGAAACACCATATATTTT
CASSYGQYRSGNTIYF
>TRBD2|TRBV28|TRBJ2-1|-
TGTGCCAGCAGTTTCACGGCTAGCGGGAGTCGTGGTGAGCAGTTCTTC
CASSFTASGSRGEQFF
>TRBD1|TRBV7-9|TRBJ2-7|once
TGTGCCAGCAGCAGAGGACAGGGGAACTCCTACGAGCAGTACTTC
CASSRGQGNSYEQYF
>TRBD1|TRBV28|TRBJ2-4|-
TGTGCCAGCAGTTCAGGGGGCCGGGGAAACATTCAGTACTTC
CASSSGGRGNIQYF
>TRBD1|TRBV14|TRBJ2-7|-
TGTGCCAGCAGCCGACAGGGACCCTACGAGCAGTACTTC
CASSRQGPYEQYF
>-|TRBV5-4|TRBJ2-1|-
TGTGCCAGCACCCCTGGGGAGAAGCGGAGCAACAATGAGCAGTTCTTC
CASTPGEKRSNNEQFF
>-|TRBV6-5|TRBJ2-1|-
TGTGCCAGCAGTACCAAGACAGTTTACAATGAGCAGTTCTTC
CASSTKTVYNEQFF
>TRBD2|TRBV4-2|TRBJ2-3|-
TGTGCCAGCAGCCAAGCCACCCGAGCTAGCGGGATCACAGATACGCAGTATTTT
CASSQATRASGITDTQYF
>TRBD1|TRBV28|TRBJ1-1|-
TGTGCCAGCAGTTCCCCCCGGACAGGGGGCGCTCATGAAGCTTTCTTT
CASSSPRTGGAHEAFF
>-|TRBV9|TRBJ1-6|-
TGTGCCAGCAGCCTTAGACAGAGCCGTTCACCCCTCCACTTT
CASSLRQSRSPLHF
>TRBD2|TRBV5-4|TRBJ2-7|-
TGTGCCAGCAGCGGTGGGACTAGCGCGGAGTACGAGCAGTACTTC
CASSGGTSAEYEQYF
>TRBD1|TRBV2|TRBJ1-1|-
TGTGCCAGCACCAATACAGGGGGCTGGGACACTGAAGCTTTCTTT
CASTNTGGWDTEAFF
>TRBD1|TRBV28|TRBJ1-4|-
TGTGCCAGCAGCCCGGACAGGCGGCATGAAAAACTGTTTTTT
CASSPDRRHEKLFF
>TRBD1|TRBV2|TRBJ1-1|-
TGTGCCAGCAGTGATCAAGGGGGGACAGGGAGCACTGAAGCTTTCTTT
CASSDQGGTGSTEAFF
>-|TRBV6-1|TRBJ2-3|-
TGTGCCAGCAGTGTTAGATTAGATACGCAGTATTTT
CASSVRLDTQYF
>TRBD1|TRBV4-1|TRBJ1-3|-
TGCGCCAGCAGCCAAGACGACAGGGGCGACATAAACACCATATATTTT
CASSQDDRGDINTIYF
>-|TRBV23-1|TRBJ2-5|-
TGCGCCAGCAGTCAGCACCGGGAAATACTCCAAGAGACCCAGTACTTC
CASSQHREILQETQYF
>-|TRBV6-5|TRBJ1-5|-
TGTGCCAGCAGTTACTCTTGGGACAACAATCAGCCCCAGCATTTT
CASSYSWDNNQPQHF
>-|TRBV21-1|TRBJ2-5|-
TGTGCCAGCAGCAAAGTGCCCGCGGTAGAAGAGACCCAGTACTTC
CASSKVPAVEETQYF
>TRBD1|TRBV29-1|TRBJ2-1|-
TGCAGCGTTTCCCCCGGACAGGGCGATGAGCAGTTCTTC
CSVSPGQGDEQFF
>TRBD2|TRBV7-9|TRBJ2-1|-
TGTGCCAGCAGCTTAATAGAGCGGGATGGCGATGAGCAGTTCTTC
CASSLIERDGDEQFF
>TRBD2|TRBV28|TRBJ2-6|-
TGTGCCAGCAGTTTAAGGGGTCTAGCGGGCTTCTCTGGGGCCAACGTCCTGACTTTC
CASSLRGLAGFSGANVLTF
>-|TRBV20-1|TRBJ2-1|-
TGCAGTGCGCCCACGGACAATGAGCAGTTCTTC
CSAPTDNEQFF
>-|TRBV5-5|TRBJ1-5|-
TGTGCCAGCAGCTCCACCGGGACGGGGGGTCAGCCCCAGCATTTT
CASSSTGTGGQPQHF
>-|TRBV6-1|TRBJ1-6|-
TGTGCCAGCAGTGTCTCGGGTCGGGATTCACCCCTCCACTTT
CASSVSGRDSPLHF
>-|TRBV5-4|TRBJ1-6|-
TGTGCCAGCAGCTTGGGGCAGGATTCACCCCTCCACTTT
CASSLGQDSPLHF
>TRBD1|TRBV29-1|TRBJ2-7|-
TGCAGCGTTGGAGGACAGGGGTGGGAGCAGTACTTC
CSVGGQGWEQYF
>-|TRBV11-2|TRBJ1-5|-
TGTGCCAGCAGCTTAGTTGGGGGGTCAAGCAATCAGCCCCAGCATTTT
CASSLVGGSSNQPQHF
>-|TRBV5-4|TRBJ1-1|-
TGTGCCAGCACTCTCCGGGGGGGGAACACTGAAGCTTTCTTT
CASTLRGGNTEAFF
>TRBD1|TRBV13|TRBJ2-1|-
TGTGCCAGCAGCCTGTCCGGGACAGGAAACAATGAGCAGTTCTTC
CASSLSGTGNNEQFF
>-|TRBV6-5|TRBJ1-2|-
TGTGCCAGCAGTTACCTCCAGGGAAACTATGGCTACACCTTC
CASSYLQGNYGYTF
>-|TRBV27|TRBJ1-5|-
TGTGCCAGCAGTTTATCGTGGCAGAACAATCAGCCCCAGCATTTT
CASSLSWQNNQPQHF
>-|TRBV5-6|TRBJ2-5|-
TGTGCCAGCAGCGTTTGGACAGGCGGCGGGGAAGAGACCCAGTACTTC
CASSVWTGGGEETQYF
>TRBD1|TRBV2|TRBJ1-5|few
TGTGCCAGCAGCTTGGACAGGGGGCAGGTTCAGCCCCAGCATTTT
CASSLDRGQVQPQHF
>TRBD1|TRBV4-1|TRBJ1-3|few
TGCGCCAGCAGCCAAGATGGGACAGGGAGCTCTGGAAACACCATATATTTT
CASSQDGTGSSGNTIYF
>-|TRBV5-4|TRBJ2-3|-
TGTGCCAGCAGCTTGTACAACAGGGTTAGCACAGATACGCAGTATTTT
CASSLYNRVSTDTQYF
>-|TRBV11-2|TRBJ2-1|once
TGTGCCAGCAGCTTAGATTGGCCGGAGCTGGAGCAGTTCTTC
CASSLDWPELEQFF
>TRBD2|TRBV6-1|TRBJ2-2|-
TGTGCCAGCAGAACAAGACTAGCTAACACCGGGGAGCTGTTTTTT
CASRTRLANTGELFF
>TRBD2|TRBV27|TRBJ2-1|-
TGTGCCAGCAGTTTATCTAGCGGGGGGATATACAATGAGCAGTTCTTC
CASSLSSGGIYNEQFF
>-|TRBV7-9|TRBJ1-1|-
TGTGCCAGCAGCTCACATATCTTAAGGGCGCGGGGAATGAACACTGAAGCTTTCTTT
CASSSHILRARGMNTEAFF
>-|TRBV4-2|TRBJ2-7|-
TGTGCCAGCAGCCCACCAGGGGACCCGAGGGCGCAGTACTTC
CASSPPGDPRAQYF
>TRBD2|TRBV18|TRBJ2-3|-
TGTGCCAGCTCACTCGTGGGAGGGGTGAGCACAGATACGCAGTATTTT
CASSLVGGVSTDTQYF
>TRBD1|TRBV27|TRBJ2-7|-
TGTGCCAGCAGTGCCGGGGAGGGGACAGGGGCCTACGAGCAGTACTTC
CASSAGEGTGAYEQYF
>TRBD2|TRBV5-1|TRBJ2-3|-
TGCGCCAGCAGCCCCGGGGGGGGCACAGATACGCAGTATTTT
CASSPGGGTDTQYF
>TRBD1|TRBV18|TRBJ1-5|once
TGTGCCAGCTCCGGACAGGGGGCGAGCAATCAGCCCCAGCATTTT
CASSGQGASNQPQHF
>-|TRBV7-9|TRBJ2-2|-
TGTGCCAGCAGCTTAGGTCAGGGTGACACCGGGGAGCTGTTTTTT
CASSLGQGDTGELFF
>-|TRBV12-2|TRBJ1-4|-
TGTGCAGGGCTTAGCGAGGGGCCGGGACTGCCGAATGAAAAACTGTTTTTT
CAGLSEGPGLPNEKLFF
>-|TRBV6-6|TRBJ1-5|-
TGTGCCAGCAGTTTCAGGGGAAGTGGCAATCAGCCCCAGCATTTT
CASSFRGSGNQPQHF
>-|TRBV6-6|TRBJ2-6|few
TGTGCCAGCAGTTACACTGACAACGTCCTGACTTTC
CASSYTDNVLTF
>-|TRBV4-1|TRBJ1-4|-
TGCGCCAGCAGCCAAGAGGGCGAAAAACTGTTTTTT
CASSQEGEKLFF
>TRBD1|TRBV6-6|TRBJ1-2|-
TGTGCCAGCAGGACAGGGAACTATGGCTACACCTTC
CASRTGNYGYTF
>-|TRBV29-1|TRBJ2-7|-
TGCAGCGTTGATTCGGACAGCTCCTACGAGCAGTACTTC
CSVDSDSSYEQYF
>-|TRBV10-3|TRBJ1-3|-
TGTGCCATCGGAGGAGGAAACACCATATATTTT
CAIGGGNTIYF
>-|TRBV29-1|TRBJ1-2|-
TGCAGCGTTGGAGAGTCGTATGGCTACACCTTC
CSVGESYGYTF
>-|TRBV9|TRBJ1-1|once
TGTGCCAGCAGCGTAGCGGGTAACGGGTACACTGAAGCTTTCTTT
CASSVAGNGYTEAFF